Sequencing of this TCR beta chain was carried out in a study of blood T cell repertoires in COVID-19. Study context: COVID-19 samples, acute and convalescent, were from the United States, Italy and Spain. Nucleic acid was either cDNA or gDNA, and it came from T cells, B-cell-depleted T cells, or PBMCs.

Per the authors' pipeline: Reference gene primer amplification in the assay estimated nucleated cell counts. Using immunoSEQ multiplex PCR, the repertoire was profiled, and TCRdb retains in-frame clones only, with some absent. The V and J calls and clone size are taken from that table; D and trimming were inferred from the DNA. The sample includes about 160,000 clones, under 85% of them seen just once. The receptor comes from a man in his sixties or seventies who had recovered from COVID-19. The sequenced sample was peripheral blood.

The DNA of the CDR3 is TGTGCAGGGAGGGGAGCGGGGAACACCGGGGAGCTGTTTTTT. Translation: CAGRGAGNTGELFF. The rearrangement links TRBV19 to TRBJ2-2, with 7 bases matching TRBD2. Per the germline V gene, CDR1 is LNHDA and CDR2 is SQIVND (reference sequence). The CDR3 contains 14 residues.